One sample yielded the 22 T cell receptor gamma chains listed below, sequenced in a study of gamma delta lymphoproliferative disorders and STAT genes. Sequencing used genomic DNA taken from PBMCs of patients and controls. TCRdb reanalysed the multiplex PCR reads with CATT. This table has about 1,600 gamma-chain clones, roughly a tenth appearing once. Sequencing used blood. Receptor source: a human donor in good health.

About this clone itself: The DNA is left out, because the CDR3 cannot be placed on it with certainty; the CDR3 is given as TCRdb lists it. The V gene is TRGV4; the J gene was not called. Including both end residues, the CDR3 is 17 amino acids long. Germline V gene lookup returns CDR1 EGSTGY and CDR2 YDSYTSSV. CDR3 sequence: CATWDGKGNSLAVEQHF.

This clone was counted between two and nine times. The protein that TCRdb holds for this DNA derives from a much larger clone and differs from the translated DNA at residue 7, which likely indicates a read error; the protein shown here is translated from the DNA. The rearrangement uses TRGV10 and TRGJ1 or TRGJ2. The J gene was not available in TCRdb and was assigned here by matching the DNA to germline segments. TRGV10 is treated as an ORF (open reading frame) with a function not yet certain. The CDR3 covers 13 residues. CDR3: CAACWGGRYKKLF. The DNA for the CDR3 is TGTGCTGCGTGTTGGGGAGGGAGGTATAAGAAACTCTTT.

At least ten counts were recorded for this clone. V gene TRGV9 combines with J gene TRGJP. TCRdb offers no J gene call, so here the DNA was matched to germline to obtain one. After removal of 5 bases from V and 4 bases from J, the junction contained 2 bases not matched to a gene. This CDR3 contains 15 residues. The V gene's germline CDR1 is GITISATS and CDR2 ISYDGTV (reference sequence). The CDR3 region has the DNA TGTGCCTTGTGGGTACAAGAGTTGGGCAAAAAAATCAAGGTATTT. Translation: CALWVQELGKKIKVF.

This clone came up many times. This chain connects TRGV9 to TRGJP. Germline matching of the DNA provided the J gene here, since TCRdb leaves it blank. The V gene's germline CDR1 is GITISATS and CDR2 ISYDGTV (reference sequence). The CDR3 totals 17 residues. With 0 bases clipped from V and 7 bases from J, the junction kept 6 bases outside the gene matches. The CDR3 reads CALWEVQDELGKKIKVF. As DNA, the CDR3 is TGTGCCTTGTGGGAGGTGCAGGATGAGTTGGGCAAAAAAATCAAGGTATTT.

This clone is classed as medium-sized. The CDR3: CATWDWSEYKKLF. CDR3 nucleotides: TGTGCCACCTGGGACTGGAGTGAGTATAAGAAACTCTTT. V and J are TRGV2 and TRGJ1 or TRGJ2. TCRdb does not report a J gene; here it was assigned by matching the DNA to germline references. This CDR3 region has 13 residues. Germline V lookup: CDR1 EGSNGY, CDR2 YDSYNSKV. J was trimmed by 7 bases and V by 3 bases; bases with no gene match: 9.

This clone was seen at least ten times. This chain connects TRGV2 to TRGJP2. No J gene was available from TCRdb, and it was assigned here by a germline match of the DNA. The CDR3 extends over 12 amino acids. Unmatched junction bases numbered 6, after V lost 10 bases and J lost 4 bases. The germline V gene has CDR1 EGSNGY and CDR2 YDSYNSKV. In DNA form, the CDR3 reads TGTGCCACACTAACTAGTGATTGGATCAAGACGTTT. This sequence encodes CATLTSDWIKTF.

Relative to its sample, this clone is medium-sized. The V call is TRGV10, the J call TRGJ1 or TRGJ2. Matching the DNA to germline supplied the J gene, which TCRdb does not give. TRGV10 is designated an ORF whose function remains uncertain. The CDR3 loop spans 10 amino acids. V shed 8 bases, J shed 10 bases, and the junction held 6 bases outside the gene matches. Here the CDR3 DNA reads TGTGCTGCGTGGGGGTTAAAGAAACTCTTT. It is translated as CAAWGLKKLF.

In its sample, this clone is medium-sized. The chain joins TRGV4 to TRGJ1 or TRGJ2. Here the J gene was assigned by germline matching of the DNA, as TCRdb has none. The CDR3 has 14 residues. Germline CDR1 EGSTGY, CDR2 YDSYTSSV. J was trimmed by 5 bases and V by 1 base; bases with no gene match: 8. CDR3 sequence: CATWDGTLDYKKLF. For the CDR3, the DNA is TGTGCCACCTGGGATGGTACCCTTGATTATAAGAAACTCTTT.

The table lists this clone with a few counts. Because the CDR3's place on the DNA is in doubt, the DNA is left out and the CDR3 is given as listed by TCRdb. No J gene call was made, and the V gene is TRGV2. CDR1 is EGSNGY and CDR2 is YDSYNSKV in the germline V gene. Termini included, the CDR3 measures 21 amino acids. The CDR3 loop is CATWDGPGIIIRNSLAVEQHF.

This clone is deemed medium-sized. The sample contains more than one DNA sequence encoding this CDR3. V is TRGV3 and J is TRGJ1 or TRGJ2. As TCRdb names no J gene, one was assigned here on the basis of a DNA match to germline. Germline CDR1 and CDR2: VTNTFY and YDVSTARD (reference sequence). This CDR3 is 13 amino acids long. The V gene end was trimmed by 1 base and the J gene end by 5 bases; junction bases not matched to a gene: 5. The CDR3 sequence: CATWDRRDYKKLF. Written as DNA, the CDR3 is TGTGCCACCTGGGACAGAAGGGATTATAAGAAACTCTTT.

By proportion, this clone is medium-sized (0.01 to 0.1%). This sequence joins TRGV3 and TRGJ1 or TRGJ2. TCRdb leaves out the J gene; it was filled in here by matching the DNA to germline. Germline trimming cut 0 bases from V and 12 bases from J; bases unmatched to any gene: 8. Per germline, CDR1 VTNTFY and CDR2 YDVSTARD (reference sequence). The CDR3 length is 12 residues. Here the CDR3 DNA reads TGTGCCACCTGGGACAGGCCGTGCGGGAAACTCTTT. Its translation: CATWDRPCGKLF.

Relative to its sample, this clone is medium-sized (0.01 to 0.1%). J is TRGJ1 or TRGJ2 and V is TRGV11. Here the J gene was assigned by germline matching of the DNA, as TCRdb has none. TRGV11 is designated an ORF whose function remains uncertain. The CDR3 is made up of 16 amino acids. V trimming: 0 bases; J trimming: 3 bases; junction bases outside the gene matches: 8. In DNA, the CDR3 is TGTGCCTGCTGGATTAGGCACCGTGCCATTTATTATAAGAAACTCTTT. It yields the protein CACWIRHRAIYYKKLF.

The chain joins TRGV10 to TRGJ1 or TRGJ2. TCRdb records no J gene; here it was assigned by comparing the DNA to germline. TRGV10 is an ORF for which the function is uncertain. The CDR3 consists of 14 residues. The V segment lost 11 bases and the J segment 6 bases; nucleotides outside the gene matches: 17. The chain's CDR3 is CAAGLYKRFYKKLF. The CDR3 bases are TGTGCTGCGGGGCTCTACAAACGGTTTTATAAGAAACTCTTT.

The sample holds many counts of this clone. The chain links TRGV3 to TRGJ1 or TRGJ2. The J gene comes from matching the DNA to germline here; TCRdb lacks it. The CDR3 length is 14 residues. J was trimmed by 3 bases and V by 5 bases; bases with no gene match: 10. Germline CDR1 is VTNTFY and CDR2 is YDVSTARD (reference sequence). The CDR3 reads CATWAWPPYYKKLF. For the CDR3, the DNA is TGTGCCACCTGGGCCTGGCCCCCTTATTATAAGAAACTCTTT.

By sample fraction, this clone is medium-sized. The chain combines TRGV2 with TRGJ1 or TRGJ2. Because TCRdb records no J gene, it was assigned here through a match of the DNA to germline. The CDR3 has 13 amino acids. After removal of 3 bases from V and 1 base from J, the junction contained 3 bases not matched to a gene. Germline loops: CDR1 EGSNGY, CDR2 YDSYNSKV. This CDR3 is CATWDRNYYKKLF. CDR3 DNA: TGTGCCACCTGGGACAGAAATTATTATAAGAAACTCTTT.

This clone is labeled as medium-sized. V gene TRGV3 combines with J gene TRGJ1 or TRGJ2. TCRdb leaves out the J gene; it was filled in here by matching the DNA to germline. The CDR3 is made up of 13 amino acids. CDR1 VTNTFY and CDR2 YDVSTARD come from the germline V gene (reference sequence). The J segment lost 5 bases and the V segment lost 1 base, leaving 5 bases of the junction unmatched. DNA for the CDR3: TGTGCCACCTGGGACAGAAAAGATTATAAGAAACTCTTT. Its protein product is CATWDRKDYKKLF.

This clone is deemed medium-sized. The chain uses TRGV11 and TRGJ1 or TRGJ2. The J gene is not listed in TCRdb, so it was assigned here from a DNA match to germline. TRGV11 is identified as an open reading frame with a role that is uncertain. Trimming took 0 bases from V and 6 from J; bases not matched to a gene: 5. The CDR3 has 14 amino acids. The CDR3 protein is CACWIRHVGYKKLF. Written as DNA, the CDR3 is TGTGCCTGCTGGATTAGGCACGTCGGTTATAAGAAACTCTTT.

This clone qualifies as large (0.1 to 1%). This rearrangement joins TRGV9 to TRGJ1 or TRGJ2. Matching the DNA to germline supplied the J gene, which TCRdb does not give. Germline V gene data show CDR1 as GITISATS and CDR2 as ISYDGTV (reference sequence). The CDR3 sequence is 15 residues long. Trimming at V came to 3 bases and at J to 5 bases, leaving 13 bases not matched to a gene. CDR3 sequence: CALWESYGLHYKKLF. Here the CDR3 DNA reads TGTGCCTTGTGGGAGTCATACGGGTTGCATTATAAGAAACTCTTT.

By sample fraction, this clone is medium-sized (0.01 to 0.1%). The V and J genes are TRGV3 and TRGJ1 or TRGJ2. TCRdb supplies no J gene; here it was assigned by aligning the nucleotide sequence to germline. Looked up from germline, CDR1 is VTNTFY and CDR2 is YDVSTARD (reference sequence). The CDR3 covers 13 residues. The V and J ends lost 0 bases and 6 bases, in that order; junction bases with no gene match: 5. This CDR3 is CATWDRPGYKKLF. The CDR3 DNA is TGTGCCACCTGGGACAGGCCAGGTTATAAGAAACTCTTT.

This clone is medium-sized. This sequence joins TRGV3 and TRGJ1 or TRGJ2. TCRdb gives no J gene; it was assigned here by matching the DNA to germline. CDR3 length equals 12 residues. The ends lost 0 bases at V and 7 bases at J; junction bases unmatched: 3. In germline, CDR1 is VTNTFY, CDR2 YDVSTARD (reference sequence). The CDR3 spells CATWDRPYKKLF. As DNA, the CDR3 is TGTGCCACCTGGGACAGGCCCTATAAGAAACTCTTT.

V is TRGV11 and J is TRGJP1. In the absence of a J gene in TCRdb, the DNA was matched to germline to assign it here. TRGV11 is given ORF status, its function remaining uncertain. The CDR3 length is 16 residues. V shed 5 bases, J shed 0 bases, and the junction held 6 bases outside the gene matches. DNA for the CDR3: TGTGCCTGCTGGATTATCGGGGATACCACTGGTTGGTTCAAGATATTT. This sequence encodes CACWIIGDTTGWFKIF.

In this sample, this clone is medium-sized. V and J are TRGV9 and TRGJ1 or TRGJ2. TCRdb lists no J gene, so it was determined here by aligning the DNA to germline. The CDR3 contains 14 residues. Germline lookup yields CDR1 GITISATS and CDR2 ISYDGTV (reference sequence). Unmatched junction bases numbered 14, after V lost 0 bases and J lost 12 bases. The CDR3 bases are TGTGCCTTGTGGGAGGTGCCATCCAAGCTAGGGAAACTCTTT. It translates to CALWEVPSKLGKLF.